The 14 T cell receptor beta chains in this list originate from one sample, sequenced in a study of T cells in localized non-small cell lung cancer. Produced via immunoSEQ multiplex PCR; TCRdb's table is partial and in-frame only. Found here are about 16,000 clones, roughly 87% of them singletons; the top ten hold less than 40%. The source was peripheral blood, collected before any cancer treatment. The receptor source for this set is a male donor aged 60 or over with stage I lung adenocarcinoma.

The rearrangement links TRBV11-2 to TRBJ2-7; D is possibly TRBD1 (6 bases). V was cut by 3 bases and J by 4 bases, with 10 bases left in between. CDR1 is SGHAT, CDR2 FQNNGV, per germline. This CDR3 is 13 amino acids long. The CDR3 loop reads CASSLRQGYEQYF. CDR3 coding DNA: TGTGCCAGCAGCTTGAGGCAGGGGTACGAGCAGTACTTC.

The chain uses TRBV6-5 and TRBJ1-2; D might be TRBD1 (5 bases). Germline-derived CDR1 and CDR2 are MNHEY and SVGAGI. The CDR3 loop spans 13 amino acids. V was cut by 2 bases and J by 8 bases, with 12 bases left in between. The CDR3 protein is CASSYTVGAGYTF. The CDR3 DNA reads TGTGCCAGCAGTTACACGGTCGGGGCCGGCTACACCTTC.

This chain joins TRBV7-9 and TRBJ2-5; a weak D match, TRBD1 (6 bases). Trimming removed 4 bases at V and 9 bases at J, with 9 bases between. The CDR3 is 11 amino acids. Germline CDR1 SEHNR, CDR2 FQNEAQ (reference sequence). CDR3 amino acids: CASSSHRAQYF. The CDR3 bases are TGTGCCAGCAGCTCACACAGGGCCCAGTACTTC.

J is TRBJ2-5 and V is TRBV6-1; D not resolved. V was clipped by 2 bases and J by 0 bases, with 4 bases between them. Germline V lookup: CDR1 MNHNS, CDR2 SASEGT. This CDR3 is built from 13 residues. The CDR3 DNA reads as TGTGCCAGCAGTGAATCTTACCAAGAGACCCAGTACTTC. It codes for CASSESYQETQYF.

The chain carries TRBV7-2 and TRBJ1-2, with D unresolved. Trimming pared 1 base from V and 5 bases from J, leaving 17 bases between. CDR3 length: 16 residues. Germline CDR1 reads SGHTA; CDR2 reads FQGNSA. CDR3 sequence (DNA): TGTGCCAGCAGCTTAGAACTGACAAGGGTAGTATATGGCTACACCTTC. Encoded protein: CASSLELTRVVYGYTF.

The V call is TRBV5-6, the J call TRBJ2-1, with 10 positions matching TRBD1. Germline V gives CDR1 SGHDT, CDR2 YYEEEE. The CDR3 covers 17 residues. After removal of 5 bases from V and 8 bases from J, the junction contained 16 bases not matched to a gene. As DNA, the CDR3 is TGTGCCAGCAGATCCGGGACAGGGGTCTTAGTTATCGATGAGCAGTTCTTC. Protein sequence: CASRSGTGVLVIDEQFF.

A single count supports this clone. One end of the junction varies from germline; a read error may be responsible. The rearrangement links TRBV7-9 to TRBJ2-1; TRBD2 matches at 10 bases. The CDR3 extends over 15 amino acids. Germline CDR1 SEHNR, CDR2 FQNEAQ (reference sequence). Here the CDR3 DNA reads TGTGCCAGCAGCTTAGAACTAGCGGGATACACTGAGCAGTTCTTC. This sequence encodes CASSLELAGYTEQFF.

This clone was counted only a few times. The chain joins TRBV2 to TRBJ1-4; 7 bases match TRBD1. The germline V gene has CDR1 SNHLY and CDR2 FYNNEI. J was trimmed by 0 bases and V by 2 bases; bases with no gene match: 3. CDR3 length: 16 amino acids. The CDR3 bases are TGTGCCAGCAGTGAACAGGGGGGGGCAACTAATGAAAAACTGTTTTTT. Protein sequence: CASSEQGGATNEKLFF.

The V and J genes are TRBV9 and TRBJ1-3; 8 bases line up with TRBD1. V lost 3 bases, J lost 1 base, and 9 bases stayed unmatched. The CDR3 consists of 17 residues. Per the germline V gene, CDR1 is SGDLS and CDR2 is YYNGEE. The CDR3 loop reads CASSAGTGRFSGNTIYF. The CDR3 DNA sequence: TGTGCCAGCAGCGCCGGGACAGGACGATTTTCTGGAAACACCATATATTTT. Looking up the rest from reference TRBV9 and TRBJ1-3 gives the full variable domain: DSGVTQTPKHLITATGQRVTLRCSPRSGDLSVYWYQQSLDQGLQFLIQYYNGEERAKGNILERFSAQQFPDLHSELNLSSLELGDSALYFCASSAGTGRFSGNTIYFGEGSWLTVV.

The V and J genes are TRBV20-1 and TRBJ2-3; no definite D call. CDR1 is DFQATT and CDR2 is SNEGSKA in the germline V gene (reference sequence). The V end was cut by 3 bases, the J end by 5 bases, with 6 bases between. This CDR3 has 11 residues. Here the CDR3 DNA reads TGCAGTGCTAGCCACGGAGATACGCAGTATTTT. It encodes CSASHGDTQYF.

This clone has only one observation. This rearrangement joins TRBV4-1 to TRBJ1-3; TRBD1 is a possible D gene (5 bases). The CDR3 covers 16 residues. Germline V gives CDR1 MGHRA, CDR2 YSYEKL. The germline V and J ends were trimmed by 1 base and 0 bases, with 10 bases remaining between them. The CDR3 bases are TGCGCCAGCAGCCAAGGGCGGGGGAGCTCTGGAAACACCATATATTTT. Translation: CASSQGRGSSGNTIYF.

The DNA of the CDR3 is TGCGCCAGCAGCTTCGGGGGTATGTCCTACAATGAGCAGTTCTTC. Amino acid sequence: CASSFGGMSYNEQFF. The rearrangement uses TRBV5-1 and TRBJ2-1; possibly TRBD2 for D (6 bases). With 2 bases removed from V and 1 base from J, the gap between germline ends came to 10 bases. This CDR3 is 15 amino acids long. Germline V gives CDR1 SGHRS, CDR2 YFSETQ.

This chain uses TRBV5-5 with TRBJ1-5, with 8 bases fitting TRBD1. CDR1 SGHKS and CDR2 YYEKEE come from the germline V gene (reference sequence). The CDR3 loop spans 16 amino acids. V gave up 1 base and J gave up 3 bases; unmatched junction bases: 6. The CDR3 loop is CASSLLARGLNQPQHF. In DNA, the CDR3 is TGTGCCAGCAGCTTGCTGGCCAGGGGGCTCAATCAGCCCCAGCATTTT.

CDR3 DNA: TGTGCCAGCAGCTTAGGGCAATCACTAGTCCAAGAGACCCAGTACTTC. Its protein is CASSLGQSLVQETQYF. V is TRBV7-2 and J is TRBJ2-5; D might be TRBD2 (5 bases). Germline V lookup: CDR1 SGHTA, CDR2 FQGNSA. V lost 1 base and J 1 base, leaving 13 bases between the germline ends. The length of the CDR3 is 16 residues. Variable domain in full (rest from reference TRBV7-2 and TRBJ2-5): GAGVSQSPSNKVTEKGKDVELRCDPISGHTALYWYRQSLGQGLEFLIYFQGNSAPDKSGLPSDRFSAERTGGSVSTLTIQRTQQEDSAVYLCASSLGQSLVQETQYFGPGTRLLVL.